The 17 T cell receptor beta chains presented below share a single source sample, sequenced in a study of siplizumab effects on memory and regulatory T cells. Sequenced by immunoSEQ multiplex PCR; TCRdb stores in-frame clones only, minus some. Of some 97,000 clones listed, roughly 94% are singletons. The sample comprised Tregs sorted from blood. These receptors were taken from a human donor in good health.

This chain joins TRBV7-9 and TRBJ1-5; no clear D. V was trimmed by 5 bases and J by 3 bases, leaving 14 bases between them. The germline V gene encodes CDR1 SEHNR and CDR2 FQNEAQ (reference sequence). The CDR3 extends over 15 amino acids. Written as DNA, the CDR3 is TGTGCCAGCAGCGACGACATTTATGACAATCAGCCCCAGCATTTT. Encoded protein: CASSDDIYDNQPQHF.

The J gene is TRBJ1-5, the V gene TRBV27; no reliable D call. The CDR3 has 16 residues. Germline V CDR1 and CDR2: MNHEY, SMNVEV (reference sequence). V dropped 4 bases and J dropped 0 bases, with 13 bases sitting between them. CDR3 sequence reads: CASSWGFPYSNQPQHF. The CDR3 DNA is TGTGCCAGCAGTTGGGGTTTTCCATATAGCAATCAGCCCCAGCATTTT.

The chain employs TRBV27 and TRBJ1-5, with TRBD1 as a possible D gene (5 bases). Per germline, CDR1 MNHEY and CDR2 SMNVEV (reference sequence). This CDR3 is built from 13 residues. Deletions cut 8 bases from V and 3 bases from J, with 11 bases between. In nucleotides, the CDR3 is TGTGCCAGCGCTAGCAGGGCCAATCAGCCCCAGCATTTT. Translation gives CASASRANQPQHF.

V is TRBV5-1 and J is TRBJ2-5; D gene uncertain. The end of the DNA is better explained by TRBJ2-7, so the J call may be wrong. This CDR3 has 15 amino acids. CDR1 is SGHRS, CDR2 YFSETQ, per germline. The CDR3 is CASSLDQRSSYEQYF. CDR3 coding DNA: TGCGCCAGCAGCTTGGATCAGAGAAGCTCCTACGAGCAGTACTTC.

The chain combines TRBV28 with TRBJ2-4, with 8 bases identical to TRBD2. CDR1 MDHEN and CDR2 SYDVKM come from the germline V gene. The CDR3 sequence is 14 residues long. Trimming removed 8 bases from V and 6 bases from J; junction bases left unmatched: 9. CDR3 DNA: TGTGCCAGCGGGGCACTAGCGGAGAGAAACATTCAGTACTTC. Its protein is CASGALAERNIQYF.

V gene TRBV7-9 combines with J gene TRBJ1-2; D is possibly TRBD1 (5 bases). CDR3 length: 15 residues. Trimming shortened V by 5 bases and J by 0 bases, and 13 bases separated the two germline ends. Germline V gene lookup returns CDR1 SEHNR and CDR2 FQNEAQ (reference sequence). CDR3 residues: CASSAYGTANYGYTF. The CDR3 DNA follows: TGTGCCAGCAGCGCTTACGGGACGGCTAACTATGGCTACACCTTC.

J is TRBJ1-2 and V is TRBV23-1; 9 nucleotides match TRBD1. TRBV23-1 counts as an open reading frame of uncertain function. The trim removed 4 bases at V and 1 base at J, leaving 4 bases unmatched. The CDR3 is made up of 15 amino acids. The CDR3 DNA follows: TGCGCCAGCAGTCGGCGGACAGGGGTTAACTATGGCTACACCTTC. Its translation is CASSRRTGVNYGYTF.

The chain carries TRBV9 and TRBJ1-3; 11 positions match TRBD1. Looked up from germline, CDR1 is SGDLS and CDR2 is YYNGEE. With V trimmed by 3 bases and J by 2 bases, 4 bases remained unmatched. The CDR3 length is 16 residues. DNA for the CDR3: TGTGCCAGCAGCGCTCCGGGACAGGGGGCTGGAAACACCATATATTTT. This sequence encodes CASSAPGQGAGNTIYF.

The rearrangement joins TRBV19 to TRBJ1-1; D call uncertain. Germline V lookup: CDR1 LNHDA, CDR2 SQIVND (reference sequence). The CDR3 covers 15 residues. V was pared by 2 bases and J by 5 bases, with 15 bases between. Here the CDR3 DNA reads TGTGCCAGTAGTATAATTGGTTCAGGAACAACTGAAGCTTTCTTT. Residues: CASSIIGSGTTEAFF.

The chain links TRBV9 to TRBJ2-1; 7 bases align to TRBD2. The CDR3 length is 15 residues. The junction had 8 bases not matched to a gene; V was cut back by 4 bases and J by 4 bases. CDR1 and CDR2 (germline): SGDLS, YYNGEE. The CDR3 sequence is CASSFRDYSYNEQFF. Written as DNA, the CDR3 is TGTGCCAGCAGCTTCCGGGACTACTCATACAATGAGCAGTTCTTC. The full variable domain, completed using reference TRBV9 and TRBJ2-1, is DSGVTQTPKHLITATGQRVTLRCSPRSGDLSVYWYQQSLDQGLQFLIQYYNGEERAKGNILERFSAQQFPDLHSELNLSSLELGDSALYFCASSFRDYSYNEQFFGPGTRLTVL.

V gene TRBV6-4 combines with J gene TRBJ1-2; 9 bases align to TRBD1. The junction had 6 bases not matched to a gene; V was cut back by 0 bases and J by 7 bases. Germline CDR1 and CDR2: MRHNA and SNTAGT. This CDR3 has 15 residues. Here the CDR3 DNA reads TGTGCCAGCAGTGACTCGACAGGGGGAGTTGGTGGCTACACCTTC. This gives the protein CASSDSTGGVGGYTF.

The CDR3 reads CASSLVPAGSYNEQFF. The CDR3 DNA sequence: TGTGCCAGCAGCTTGGTGCCCGCCGGCTCCTACAATGAGCAGTTCTTC. The V and J genes are TRBV5-5 and TRBJ2-1; no clear D. V gave up 0 bases and J gave up 0 bases, with 10 bases separating them. The germline gives CDR1 SGHKS, CDR2 YYEKEE (reference sequence). CDR3 length equals 16 residues.

The V and J genes are TRBV5-6 and TRBJ2-3; D unclear. The V and J ends lost 1 base and 0 bases respectively, with 3 bases between them. The CDR3 contains 13 residues. Germline loops: CDR1 SGHDT, CDR2 YYEEEE. CDR3 nucleotide sequence: TGTGCCAGCAGCTTGTTTAGCACAGATACGCAGTATTTT. Translation: CASSLFSTDTQYF.

The chain couples TRBV5-1 to TRBJ2-7, with 9 bases matching TRBD2. Per the germline V gene, CDR1 is SGHRS and CDR2 is YFSETQ. V was pared by 0 bases and J by 2 bases, with 3 bases of the junction left unmatched. The CDR3 consists of 15 residues. The CDR3 DNA follows: TGCGCCAGCAGCTTGGGGCGGGAGGGCACCTACGAGCAGTACTTC. It translates to CASSLGREGTYEQYF.

The chain links TRBV9 to TRBJ2-3; 12 bases map to TRBD2. The CDR3 is made up of 15 amino acids. Germline CDR1 reads SGDLS; CDR2 reads YYNGEE. V gave up 3 bases and J gave up 2 bases; unmatched junction bases: 1. CDR3 in amino acids: CASSGLAGVTDTQYF. Here the CDR3 DNA reads TGTGCCAGCAGCGGACTAGCGGGGGTCACAGATACGCAGTATTTT.

The chain is built from TRBV28 and TRBJ1-2; D call uncertain. V was pared by 3 bases and J by 4 bases, with 9 bases between. Per germline, CDR1 MDHEN and CDR2 SYDVKM. The length of the CDR3 is 13 residues. For the CDR3, the DNA is TGTGCCAGCAGTTTGGTCGGGGTCTATGGCTACACCTTC. The encoded protein is CASSLVGVYGYTF.

V gene TRBV27 combines with J gene TRBJ2-3; D is undetermined. The CDR3 is made up of 14 amino acids. Trimming stripped 5 bases from V and 6 bases from J, with 15 bases between. Germline-derived CDR1 and CDR2 are MNHEY and SMNVEV (reference sequence). The CDR3 region is CASSLQLPQDTQYF. The CDR3 DNA reads as TGTGCCAGCAGTCTCCAACTACCACAGGATACGCAGTATTTT.